These 23 T cell receptor beta chains were all obtained from the same sample, sequenced in a study of T cell repertoires in cytomegalovirus infection. In TCRdb, the reads were re-called with MiXCR into one record per CDR3 protein. There are about 460,000 distinct CDR3 sequences in the sample; approximately 11% occur only once, and roughly a tenth lies in the top ten. The sample consisted of PBMCs. Receptor source: a human donor in good health (CMV status not recorded). Some clones in this sample may be carry-over from other donors' samples.

This clonotype was seen a handful of times. The chain uses TRBV27 and TRBJ2-1, with D tentatively TRBD2 (5 bases). The CDR3 has 14 amino acids. The V and J ends lost 6 bases and 4 bases respectively, with 13 bases between them. CDR1 is MNHEY and CDR2 is SMNVEV in the germline V gene (reference sequence). CDR3 amino acids: CASRSGPIYNEQFF. As DNA, the CDR3 is TGTGCCAGCAGAAGCGGTCCCATATACAATGAGCAGTTCTTC.

At least ten counts were recorded for this clonotype. V is TRBV28 and J is TRBJ2-1; 7 bases are shared with TRBD2. Trimming took 6 bases from V and 3 from J; bases not matched to a gene: 14. Germline CDR1 MDHEN, CDR2 SYDVKM. There are 17 residues in the CDR3. CDR3 DNA sequence: TGTGCCAGCAGCCCGTCGCTTCGGCGGGGGATCTACAATGAGCAGTTCTTC. The encoded protein is CASSPSLRRGIYNEQFF.

Worth noting for this clonotype: Germline is not matched at one junction end, which may reflect a read error. The V gene is TRBV4-1, the J gene TRBJ2-7; weak D call: TRBD1 (5 bases). The CDR3 consists of 13 residues. Looked up from germline, CDR1 is MGHRA and CDR2 is YSYEKL. The CDR3 nucleotides read TGTGCCAGCAGCGACAGACGACTCCCGGGGCAGTACTTC. This codes for CASSDRRLPGQYF.

This clonotype was counted ten times or more. The chain carries TRBV7-2 and TRBJ1-5, with unresolved D. The germline V gene has CDR1 SGHTA and CDR2 FQGNSA. Deletions cut 3 bases from V and 0 bases from J, with 9 bases between. The CDR3 runs to 15 residues. CDR3 nucleotides: TGTGCCAGCAGCTTCTCCGGTTATAGCAATCAGCCCCAGCATTTT. Its protein product is CASSFSGYSNQPQHF.

This clonotype was counted ten times or more. J is TRBJ2-3 and V is TRBV19; a weak D match, TRBD1 (6 bases). CDR1 and CDR2 (germline): LNHDA, SQIVND (reference sequence). Trimming shortened V by 2 bases and J by 6 bases, and 9 bases separated the two germline ends. This CDR3 region has 13 residues. In DNA form, the CDR3 reads TGTGCCAGTAGTATACAGGGGAAGGATACGCAGTATTTT. As protein: CASSIQGKDTQYF.

About this clonotype: It may be a read error: a sequence one base away is much more abundant. This chain uses TRBV9 with TRBJ1-6; maybe TRBD1 (5 bases). Germline V gene lookup returns CDR1 SGDLS and CDR2 YYNGEE. V shed 0 bases and J shed 7 bases, with 17 bases lying between them. This CDR3 is 17 amino acids long. This chain's CDR3 is CASSVGPGAGKNSPLHF. The CDR3 DNA is TGTGCCAGCAGCGTAGGCCCCGGGGCAGGGAAGAATTCACCCCTCCACTTT.

This chain uses TRBV12-3 or TRBV12-4 with TRBJ2-3; 9 bases agree with TRBD2. CDR3 length: 16 amino acids. With V trimmed by 1 base and J by 6 bases, 8 bases remained unmatched. CDR3 DNA: TGTGCCAGCAGTTTAGGCGGGGGGGACCGGAGGGATACGCAGTATTTT. It translates to CASSLGGGDRRDTQYF.

This clonotype turned up a few times. V gene TRBV29-1 combines with J gene TRBJ2-7, with 9 bases aligning to TRBD1. Germline CDR1 reads SQVTM; CDR2 reads ANQGSEA. The CDR3 covers 11 residues. The junction had 5 bases not matched to a gene; V was cut back by 7 bases and J by 7 bases. CDR3 nucleotides: TGCAGCGGAGGGACAGGGTGGGAGCAGTACTTC. Residues: CSGGTGWEQYF.

On this clonotype itself: A read error may explain this, as a much larger clone is one base away. The chain employs TRBV19 and TRBJ2-5, with D maybe TRBD1 (5 bases). The CDR3 has 15 amino acids. Germline-derived CDR1 and CDR2 are LNHDA and SQIVND (reference sequence). The DNA for the CDR3 is TGTGCCAGTAGTATCCAGGGTAGGGTAGGAGAGACCCAGCACTTC. Translation gives CASSIQGRVGETQHF.

At least ten counts were recorded for this clonotype. CDR3 sequence reads: CASSVGVSTDTQYF. CDR3 nucleotides: TGTGCCAGCAGTGTAGGCGTGAGCACAGATACGCAGTATTTT. The rearrangement uses TRBV6-1 and TRBJ2-3; D gene uncertain. The CDR3 contains 14 residues. Germline CDR1 is MNHNS and CDR2 is SASEGT. Trimming shortened V by 4 bases and J by 0 bases, and 8 bases separated the two germline ends.

CDR3 residues: CASSHQREIYNEQFF. The CDR3 nucleotides are TGTGCCAGCAGCCACCAGCGGGAGATCTACAATGAGCAGTTCTTC. This chain connects TRBV14 to TRBJ2-1, with 8 bases that match TRBD2. This CDR3 is 15 amino acids long. Germline CDR1 reads SGHDN; CDR2 reads FVKESK. Germline trimming cut 3 bases from V and 3 bases from J; bases unmatched to any gene: 4.

This clonotype was observed at least ten times. V gene TRBV20-1 combines with J gene TRBJ2-3; 8 positions agree with TRBD2. The CDR3 runs to 17 residues. The junction had 15 bases not matched to a gene; V was cut back by 5 bases and J by 2 bases. The germline gives CDR1 DFQATT, CDR2 SNEGSKA (reference sequence). This CDR3 is CSAPSGSSPPPTDTQYF. CDR3 nucleotide sequence: TGCAGTGCTCCCAGCGGGAGTAGTCCCCCGCCCACAGATACGCAGTATTTT.

The rearrangement links TRBV5-1 to TRBJ2-7; the D call may be TRBD1 or TRBD2 (5 bases each). The CDR3 spans 11 residues. V was shortened by 7 bases and J by 2 bases, with 7 bases between the two germline ends. CDR1 and CDR2 (germline): SGHRS, YFSETQ. The CDR3 protein is CASGDPYEQYF. In nucleotides, the CDR3 is TGCGCCAGCGGGGACCCCTACGAGCAGTACTTC.

This clonotype was counted ten times or more. J is TRBJ2-3 and V is TRBV5-4; D may be TRBD1 (6 bases). CDR3 size: 16 residues. Looked up from germline, CDR1 is SGHNT and CDR2 is YYREEE (reference sequence). V gave up 6 bases and J gave up 6 bases, with 23 bases separating them. In DNA, the CDR3 is TGTGCCAGCAACCAACCGGGACAACCAGGCGGGGATACGCAGTATTTT. Translated: CASNQPGQPGGDTQYF.

This clonotype has just a few counts. The chain recombines TRBV28 with TRBJ2-1; no clear D. Per germline, CDR1 MDHEN and CDR2 SYDVKM. This CDR3 comprises 13 residues. Between the trimmed V and J ends, which lost 5 bases and 4 bases, there was a span of 9 bases. This chain's CDR3 is CASSPMTYNEQFF. The CDR3 DNA follows: TGTGCCAGCAGTCCGATGACTTACAATGAGCAGTTCTTC.

The V call is TRBV30, the J call TRBJ2-7; 8 nucleotides agree with TRBD1. The CDR3 spans 13 residues. Germline CDR1 and CDR2: GTSNPN and SVGIG (reference sequence). Trimming cost V 2 bases and J 2 bases; bases outside gene matches: 2. The CDR3 loop is CAWSPGGPYEQYF. The CDR3 DNA reads TGTGCCTGGAGTCCAGGGGGCCCCTACGAGCAGTACTTC.

At least ten counts were recorded for this clonotype. V gene TRBV7-8 combines with J gene TRBJ2-1, with TRBD2 matching over 16 bases. The CDR3 contains 15 residues. Germline V gene sequence: CDR1 SGHVS, CDR2 FQNEAQ. The V gene end was trimmed by 4 bases and the J gene end by 8 bases; junction bases not matched to a gene: 2. In DNA, the CDR3 is TGTGCCAGCAGCTCCGGGACTAGCGGGGGGGATGAGCAGTTCTTC. Its protein product is CASSSGTSGGDEQFF.

This clonotype occurred a few times. The chain joins TRBV5-1 to TRBJ2-3; tentatively, D is TRBD1 (6 bases). The CDR3 extends over 14 amino acids. The germline gives CDR1 SGHRS, CDR2 YFSETQ. Trimming removed 4 bases from V and 2 bases from J, with 11 bases in between. The CDR3 reads CASSPEGDTDTQYF. CDR3 nucleotide sequence: TGCGCCAGCAGCCCCGAGGGGGACACAGATACGCAGTATTTT.

The genes are TRBV10-3 and TRBJ1-1; possible D gene TRBD1, 6 bases. The CDR3 has 13 amino acids. V was trimmed by 8 bases and J by 5 bases, leaving 15 bases between them. Germline V gives CDR1 ENHRY, CDR2 SYGVKD. The CDR3 loop reads CAISQGFGTEAFF. The CDR3 region has the DNA TGTGCCATCTCACAGGGTTTTGGTACTGAAGCTTTCTTT.

The chain has TRBV30 and TRBJ2-3; TRBD2 might be the D (5 bases). This CDR3 is 15 amino acids long. Germline CDR1 is GTSNPN and CDR2 is SVGIG (reference sequence). V was shortened by 5 bases and J by 0 bases, with 15 bases between the two germline ends. CDR3 protein: CAWSGSGWSTDTQYF. The CDR3 nucleotides read TGTGCCTGGTCGGGGAGCGGATGGAGCACAGATACGCAGTATTTT.

This clonotype has ten or more counts. The V call is TRBV7-9, the J call TRBJ1-2; TRBD1 matches 8 bases. There are 15 residues in the CDR3. Trimming cost V 5 bases and J 4 bases; bases outside gene matches: 9. Germline loops: CDR1 SEHNR, CDR2 FQNEAQ (reference sequence). The chain's CDR3 is CASSTGQGMVYGYTF. In nucleotides, the CDR3 is TGTGCCAGCAGCACCGGACAGGGCATGGTCTATGGCTACACCTTC.

This clonotype was recorded at least ten times. The chain joins TRBV19 to TRBJ2-6; 7 nucleotides match TRBD1. The CDR3 is made up of 16 amino acids. J gave up 0 bases and V 6 bases, and 5 bases lay outside the gene matches. Germline CDR1 LNHDA, CDR2 SQIVND (reference sequence). Here the CDR3 reads CASSDRDHSGANVLTF. CDR3 DNA: TGTGCCAGTAGCGACAGGGATCACTCTGGGGCCAACGTCCTGACTTTC.

This clonotype has ten or more counts. The chain has TRBV7-4 and TRBJ2-5, with TRBD2 matching 12 bases. Germline CDR1 reads SGHVT; CDR2 reads SQSDAQ. The CDR3 contains 16 residues. The trim removed 3 bases at V and 3 bases at J, leaving 5 bases unmatched. The CDR3 loop is CASSFGLAGLKETQYF. DNA for the CDR3: TGTGCCAGCAGCTTCGGACTAGCGGGGCTCAAAGAGACCCAGTACTTC.